This is a list of T cell receptor beta chains from one sample in a study of blood T cell repertoires in COVID-19. The table came from immunoSEQ multiplex PCR; TCRdb's copy has only in-frame clones and leaves some out. Of about 200,000 clones in the sample, over 70% were seen once. Sequenced material: peripheral blood. The receptors here all came from a man aged 35 to 55 with acute or convalescent COVID-19. Each CDR3 is given with its conserved first and last residue. A D gene is named only where the DNA matches it firmly. Expanded clones get a size class; other rows say once, few or many, or leave the size out.

clone_size,d_call,v_call,j_call,cdr3_nt,cdr3_aa
NA,TRBD1,TRBV28,TRBJ1-5,TGTGCCAGCAGCCTCCCGGGACAGGGGATCAATCAGCCCCAGCATTTT,CASSLPGQGINQPQHF
few,TRBD1,TRBV5-1,TRBJ1-4,TGCGCCAGCAGCGGGGGGTCGAGCGGACAGGGTGAAAAACTGTTTTTT,CASSGGSSGQGEKLFF
few,NA,TRBV6-5,TRBJ1-2,TGTGCCAGCAGGACGGCGGGGCTGTACTATGGCTACACCTTC,CASRTAGLYYGYTF
NA,NA,TRBV7-9,TRBJ1-5,TGTGCCAGCAGCCCTGCTGGGGGGAATCAGCCCCAGCATTTT,CASSPAGGNQPQHF
NA,NA,TRBV10-3,TRBJ1-1,TGTGCCATCAGTGAGAGGGGCGATGGCACTGAAGCTTTCTTT,CAISERGDGTEAFF
NA,NA,TRBV5-1,TRBJ1-2,TGCGCCAGCAGCCCGCTAGAGAGCAGGGTGGGCTATGGCTACACCTTC,CASSPLESRVGYGYTF
few,TRBD2,TRBV14,TRBJ2-7,TGTGCCAGCTCTAGCCTAGCGGCAACTCCCGGCAAGTACGAGCAGTACTTC,CASSSLAATPGKYEQYF
NA,NA,TRBV15,TRBJ2-7,TGTGCCACCAGCAGAGATCCAGGGGTGGGGGAGCAGTACTTC,CATSRDPGVGEQYF
NA,TRBD1,TRBV2,TRBJ2-6,TGTGCGACAGGGGTCCCCTCTGGGGCCAACGTCCTGACTTTC,CATGVPSGANVLTF
NA,TRBD2,TRBV19,TRBJ2-7,TGTGCCAGTAGTTACTCGACGCCCAGCGGGGTCTCCTACGAGCAGTACTTC,CASSYSTPSGVSYEQYF
many,NA,TRBV5-6,TRBJ2-2,TGTGCCAGCAGCTTGTTGGGGAGGAACACCGGGGAGCTGTTTTTT,CASSLLGRNTGELFF
NA,TRBD2,TRBV19,TRBJ2-3,TGTGCCAGTAGTATGGGAGGGGCAGATACGCAGTATTTT,CASSMGGADTQYF
few,NA,TRBV9,TRBJ2-1,TGTGCCAGCAGCGTAGCGCGGAGTGTCTCCTACAATGAGCAGTTCTTC,CASSVARSVSYNEQFF
NA,TRBD2,TRBV4-2,TRBJ2-1,TGTGCCAGCAGCCCAGTAGCGGGAGCTAGCTCCTACAATGAGCAGTTCTTC,CASSPVAGASSYNEQFF
NA,TRBD1,TRBV10-1,TRBJ1-1,TGCGCCAGCAGTGAAGGGACAGAAAACACTGAAGCTTTCTTT,CASSEGTENTEAFF
NA,NA,TRBV5-1,TRBJ2-3,TGCGCCAGCAGCACGGATGGAGCCAGGGGCACAGATACGCAGTATTTT,CASSTDGARGTDTQYF
few,NA,TRBV18,TRBJ2-1,TGTGCCAGCTCACCTACGGCGGCCAATGAGCAGTTCTTC,CASSPTAANEQFF
NA,TRBD2,TRBV5-4,TRBJ2-3,TGTGCCAGCAGCTTCGGCGGGAGGGCCTCGAGCACAGATACGCAGTATTTT,CASSFGGRASSTDTQYF
NA,TRBD1,TRBV4-2,TRBJ1-2,TGTGCCAGCAGCTCATGGGACAGGGGGTTTAGTGGCTACACCTTC,CASSSWDRGFSGYTF
NA,TRBD1,TRBV4-3,TRBJ2-7,TGCGCCAGCAGCCAAGATCCGGGACAGCTATACGAGCAGTACTTC,CASSQDPGQLYEQYF
NA,NA,TRBV3-1/TRBV3-2,TRBJ1-1,TGTGCCAGCAGCCAAGACAGCAGGGTAGGGAGGGGGGACGCTGAAGCTTTCTTT,CASSQDSRVGRGDAEAFF
NA,NA,TRBV12-3/TRBV12-4,TRBJ2-2,TGTGCCAGCAGTTTTACTGGGGAGCTGTTTTTT,CASSFTGELFF
NA,NA,TRBV7-9,TRBJ1-2,TGTGCCAGCAGTCCCCCACCGATAGCACAACAGGGTTTGGACTATGGCTACACCTTC,CASSPPPIAQQGLDYGYTF
NA,TRBD2,TRBV13,TRBJ2-7,TGTGCCAGCAGCAACCTAGCGGGATCGTACGAGCAGTACTTC,CASSNLAGSYEQYF